This is a list of T cell receptor beta chains from one sample in a study of post-analysis software for immune sequencing data. MiXCR was run by TCRdb on the PCR reads, yielding one entry per CDR3 protein. The repertoire holds hundreds of thousands of distinct CDR3 sequences, with 25% to 30% as singletons. Sequencing was done on a sample of blood. The receptors derive from a girl under 18 with multiple sclerosis. CDR3s include the opening cysteine and the closing phenylalanine or tryptophan. Fields, in order: V gene, clone size, J gene, D gene, CDR3 DNA, CDR3 protein. A D gene is named only where the DNA matches it firmly. For some rows the clone size is stated as once, few or many, or as a class when expanded; others skip it.

v_gene: TRBV6-5
abundance: many
j_gene: TRBJ2-1
d_gene: NA
CDR3nt: TGTGCCAGCAGGGATACTCCACACTCCTACAATGAGCAGTTCTTC
CDR3aa: CASRDTPHSYNEQFF

v_gene: TRBV20-1
abundance: few
j_gene: TRBJ1-1
d_gene: NA
CDR3nt: TGCAGTGTTTGGGTTTCGACTGAAGCTTTCTTT
CDR3aa: CSVWVSTEAFF

v_gene: TRBV20-1
abundance: few
j_gene: TRBJ2-7
d_gene: TRBD2
CDR3nt: TGCAGTGCTAGTTACCGACTAGCGGGAGGGCACGAGCAGTACTTC
CDR3aa: CSASYRLAGGHEQYF

v_gene: TRBV5-1
abundance: NA
j_gene: TRBJ2-3
d_gene: NA
CDR3nt: TGCGCCAGCAGCCCCAGGGGTCATACGCAGTATTTT
CDR3aa: CASSPRGHTQYF

v_gene: TRBV5-1
abundance: NA
j_gene: TRBJ2-5
d_gene: NA
CDR3nt: TGCGCCAGCAGCCCGGTGGTTGCGGGACAAGAGACCCAGTACTTC
CDR3aa: CASSPVVAGQETQYF

v_gene: TRBV11-2
abundance: NA
j_gene: TRBJ2-7
d_gene: NA
CDR3nt: TGTGCCAGCAGCTTAATCGGAGGGAACCCCTACGAGCAGTACTTC
CDR3aa: CASSLIGGNPYEQYF

v_gene: TRBV20-1
abundance: NA
j_gene: TRBJ1-2
d_gene: NA
CDR3nt: TGCAGTGCATTCGACGGGGGGATCGGCTACACCTTC
CDR3aa: CSAFDGGIGYTF

v_gene: TRBV9
abundance: few
j_gene: TRBJ2-5
d_gene: NA
CDR3nt: TGTGCCAGCAGCATGCTCGGTGGCAACAATGAGCAGTACTTC
CDR3aa: CASSMLGGNNEQYF

v_gene: TRBV5-5
abundance: many
j_gene: TRBJ2-1
d_gene: NA
CDR3nt: TGTGCCAGCAGCCCGCCCGGGGACGGCTCCTACAATGAGCAGTTCTTC
CDR3aa: CASSPPGDGSYNEQFF

v_gene: TRBV20-1
abundance: NA
j_gene: TRBJ2-1
d_gene: TRBD2
CDR3nt: TGCAGTGCTAGAGATGTCAGCGGGAGTTTCAATGAGCAGTTCTTC
CDR3aa: CSARDVSGSFNEQFF

v_gene: TRBV7-2
abundance: NA
j_gene: TRBJ2-7
d_gene: TRBD2
CDR3nt: TGTGCCAGCAGCTTAGGGGTAGCGGGATACTCCTCCTACGAGCAGTACTTC
CDR3aa: CASSLGVAGYSSYEQYF

v_gene: TRBV5-1
abundance: many
j_gene: TRBJ2-5
d_gene: NA
CDR3nt: TGTGCCAGCAGCTTAGTTTCCCAAGAGACCCAGTACTTC
CDR3aa: CASSLVSQETQYF

v_gene: TRBV28
abundance: few
j_gene: TRBJ2-1
d_gene: TRBD2
CDR3nt: TGTGCCAGCAGTCTTGGAGGTAGCGGGAGGGCGAAAACTTACAATGAGCAGTTCTTC
CDR3aa: CASSLGGSGRAKTYNEQFF

v_gene: TRBV20-1
abundance: NA
j_gene: TRBJ2-7
d_gene: NA
CDR3nt: TGCAGTGCTAGAGATCTCGGCGCTACCTGGAGCGAGCAGTACTTC
CDR3aa: CSARDLGATWSEQYF

v_gene: TRBV20-1
abundance: NA
j_gene: TRBJ2-1
d_gene: NA
CDR3nt: TGCAGTGCCCCGGGCCCCCGCAGCAATGAGCAGTTCTTC
CDR3aa: CSAPGPRSNEQFF

v_gene: TRBV20-1
abundance: NA
j_gene: TRBJ2-5
d_gene: NA
CDR3nt: TGCAGTGCTTTCCCACTTCGTGTAAGGGTTGAGCAGTACTTC
CDR3aa: CSAFPLRVRVEQYF

v_gene: TRBV29-1
abundance: many
j_gene: TRBJ2-5
d_gene: TRBD1
CDR3nt: TGCAGCGTGACAGGGCACGGTGGGGAGACCCAGTACTTC
CDR3aa: CSVTGHGGETQYF

v_gene: TRBV20-1
abundance: NA
j_gene: TRBJ1-5
d_gene: NA
CDR3nt: TGCAGTGCTAGAGATGAGAAGAATCAGCCCCAGCATTTT
CDR3aa: CSARDEKNQPQHF